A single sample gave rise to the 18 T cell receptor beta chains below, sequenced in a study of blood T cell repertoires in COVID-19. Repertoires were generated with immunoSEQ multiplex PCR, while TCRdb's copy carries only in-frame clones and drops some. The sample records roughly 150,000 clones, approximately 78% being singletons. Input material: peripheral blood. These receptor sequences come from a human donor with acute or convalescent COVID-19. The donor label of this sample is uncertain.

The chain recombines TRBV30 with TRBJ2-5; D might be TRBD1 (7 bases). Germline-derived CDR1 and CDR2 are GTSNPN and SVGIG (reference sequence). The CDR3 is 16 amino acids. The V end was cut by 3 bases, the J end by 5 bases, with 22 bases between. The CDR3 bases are TGTGCCTGGAGCGACCCTCCAGGGGGTGCGGGGGAGACCCAGTACTTC. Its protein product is CAWSDPPGGAGETQYF.

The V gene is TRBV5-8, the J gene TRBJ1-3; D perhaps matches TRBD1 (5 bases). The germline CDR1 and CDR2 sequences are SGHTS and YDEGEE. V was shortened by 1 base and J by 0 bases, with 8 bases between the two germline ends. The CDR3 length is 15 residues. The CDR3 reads CASSLRRGSGNTIYF. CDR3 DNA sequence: TGTGCCAGCAGCTTGAGGAGGGGCTCTGGAAACACCATATATTTT.

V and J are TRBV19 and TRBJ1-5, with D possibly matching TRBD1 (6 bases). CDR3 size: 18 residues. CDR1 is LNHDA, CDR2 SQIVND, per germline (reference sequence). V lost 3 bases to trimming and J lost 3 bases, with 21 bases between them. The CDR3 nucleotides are TGTGCCAGTAGTATGGGATTTCGGGGGGGCGCCGCCAATCAGCCCCAGCATTTT. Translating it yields CASSMGFRGGAANQPQHF.

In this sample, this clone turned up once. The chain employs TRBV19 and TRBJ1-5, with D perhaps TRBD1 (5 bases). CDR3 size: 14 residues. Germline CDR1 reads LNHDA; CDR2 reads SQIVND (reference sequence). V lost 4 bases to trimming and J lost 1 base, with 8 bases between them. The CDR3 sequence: CASSTGHSNQPQHF. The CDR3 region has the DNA TGTGCCAGTAGTACAGGACACAGCAATCAGCCCCAGCATTTT.

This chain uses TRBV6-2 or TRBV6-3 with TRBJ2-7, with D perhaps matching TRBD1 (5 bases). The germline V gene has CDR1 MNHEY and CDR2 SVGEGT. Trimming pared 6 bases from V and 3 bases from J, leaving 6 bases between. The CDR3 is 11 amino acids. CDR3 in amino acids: CASSDSYEQYF. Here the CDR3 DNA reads TGTGCCAGCAGCGACAGCTACGAGCAGTACTTC.

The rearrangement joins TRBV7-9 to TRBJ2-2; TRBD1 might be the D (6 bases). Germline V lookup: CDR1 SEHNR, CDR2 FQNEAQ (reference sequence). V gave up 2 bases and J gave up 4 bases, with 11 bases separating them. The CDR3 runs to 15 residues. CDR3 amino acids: CASSLRPGVTGELFF. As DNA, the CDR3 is TGTGCCAGCAGCTTAAGGCCAGGGGTCACCGGGGAGCTGTTTTTT.

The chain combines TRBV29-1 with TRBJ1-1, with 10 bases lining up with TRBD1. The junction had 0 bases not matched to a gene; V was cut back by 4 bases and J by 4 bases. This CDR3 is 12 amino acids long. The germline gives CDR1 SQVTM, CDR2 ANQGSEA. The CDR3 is CSVGDRGTEAFF. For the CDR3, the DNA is TGCAGCGTTGGGGACAGGGGCACTGAAGCTTTCTTT.

The CDR3, as DNA: TGTGCCAGCAGCTCCGGTGGAAACACCATATATTTT. Residues: CASSSGGNTIYF. The chain combines TRBV7-9 with TRBJ1-3; no reliable D call. The CDR3 spans 12 residues. The V gene's germline CDR1 is SEHNR and CDR2 FQNEAQ (reference sequence). The V end lost 4 bases, the J end lost 3 bases, and 4 bases lay between the germline ends. Looking up the rest from reference TRBV7-9 and TRBJ1-3 gives the full variable domain: DTGVSQNPRHKITKRGQNVTFRCDPISEHNRLYWYRQTLGQGPEFLTYFQNEAQLEKSRLLSDRFSAERPKGSFSTLEIQRTEQGDSAMYLCASSSGGNTIYFGEGSWLTVV.

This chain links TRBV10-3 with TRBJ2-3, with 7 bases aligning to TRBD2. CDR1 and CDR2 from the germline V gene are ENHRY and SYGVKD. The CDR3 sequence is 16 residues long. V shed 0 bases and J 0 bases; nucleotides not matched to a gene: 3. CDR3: CAISESGGISTDTQYF. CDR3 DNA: TGTGCCATCAGTGAGTCGGGGGGGATTAGCACAGATACGCAGTATTTT.

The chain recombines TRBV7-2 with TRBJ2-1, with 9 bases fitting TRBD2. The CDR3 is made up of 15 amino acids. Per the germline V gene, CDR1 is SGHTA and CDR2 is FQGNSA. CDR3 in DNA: TGTGCGATCTCCTTGGGGCGGGGGGGCCATAATGAGCAGTTCTTC. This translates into CAISLGRGGHNEQFF.

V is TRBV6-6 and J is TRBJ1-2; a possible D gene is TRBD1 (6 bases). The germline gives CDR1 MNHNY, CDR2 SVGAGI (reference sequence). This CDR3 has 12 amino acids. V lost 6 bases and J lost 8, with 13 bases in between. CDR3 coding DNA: TGTGCCAGCAGGGATTGGGGGCTAGGCTACACCTTC. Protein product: CASRDWGLGYTF.

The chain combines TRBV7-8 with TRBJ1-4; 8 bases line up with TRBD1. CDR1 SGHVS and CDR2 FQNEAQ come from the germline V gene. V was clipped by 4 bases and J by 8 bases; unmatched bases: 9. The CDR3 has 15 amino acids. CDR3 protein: CASSYGQGVFEKLFF. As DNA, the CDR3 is TGTGCCAGCAGCTACGGACAGGGCGTTTTCGAAAAACTGTTTTTT.

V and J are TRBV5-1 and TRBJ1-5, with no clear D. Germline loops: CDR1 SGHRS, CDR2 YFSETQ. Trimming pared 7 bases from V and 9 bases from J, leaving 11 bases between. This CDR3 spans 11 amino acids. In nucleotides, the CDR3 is TGCGCCAGCTCACCTAGGCTGCCCCAGCATTTT. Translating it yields CASSPRLPQHF.

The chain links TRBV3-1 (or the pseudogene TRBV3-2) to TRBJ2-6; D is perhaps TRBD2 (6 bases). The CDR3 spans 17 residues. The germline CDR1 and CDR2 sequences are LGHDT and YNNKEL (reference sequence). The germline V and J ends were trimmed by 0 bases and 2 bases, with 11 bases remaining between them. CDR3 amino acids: CASSQDPRGAGANVLTF. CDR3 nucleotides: TGTGCCAGCAGCCAAGACCCCCGCGGGGCTGGGGCCAACGTCCTGACTTTC.

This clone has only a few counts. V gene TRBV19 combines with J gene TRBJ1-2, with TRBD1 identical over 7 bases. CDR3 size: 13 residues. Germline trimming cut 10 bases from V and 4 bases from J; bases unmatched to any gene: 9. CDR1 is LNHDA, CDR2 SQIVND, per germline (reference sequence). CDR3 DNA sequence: TGTGCCACCGTAAGACAGGGAGCCTATGGCTACACCTTC. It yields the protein CATVRQGAYGYTF.

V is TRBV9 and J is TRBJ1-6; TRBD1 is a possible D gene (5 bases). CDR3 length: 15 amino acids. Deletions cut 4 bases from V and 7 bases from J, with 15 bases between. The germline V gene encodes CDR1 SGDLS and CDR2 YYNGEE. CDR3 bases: TGTGCCAGCAGCCCCCAGGCGGCAGGGAATTCACCCCTCCACTTT. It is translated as CASSPQAAGNSPLHF.

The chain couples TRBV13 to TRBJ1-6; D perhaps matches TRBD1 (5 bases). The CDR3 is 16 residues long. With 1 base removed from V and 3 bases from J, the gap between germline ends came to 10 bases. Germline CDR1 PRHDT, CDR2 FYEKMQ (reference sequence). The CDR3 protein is CASSLALGGYNSPLHF. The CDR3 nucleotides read TGTGCCAGCAGCTTAGCATTGGGGGGCTATAATTCACCCCTCCACTTT.

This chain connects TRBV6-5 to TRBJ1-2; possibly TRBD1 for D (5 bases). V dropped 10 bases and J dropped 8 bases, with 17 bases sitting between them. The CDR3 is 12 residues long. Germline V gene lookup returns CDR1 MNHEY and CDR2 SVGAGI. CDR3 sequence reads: CATHGGSGGYTF. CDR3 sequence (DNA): TGTGCCACCCACGGGGGTTCGGGCGGCTACACCTTC.